Below, 10 T cell receptor beta chains from the same sample are listed, as sequenced in a study of T cell responses to AZD1222 COVID-19 vaccine. Here immunoSEQ multiplex PCR was the method, and the copy in TCRdb shows in-frame clones only, minus some. Here the sample spans about 100,000 clones, around 92% being singletons. The sample in question was peripheral blood, obtained 28 days after the second AZD1222 dose. The receptors were gathered from an adult who received the AZD1222 COVID-19 vaccine.

This clone has more than one count but fewer than ten. This chain connects TRBV5-1 to TRBJ1-6; D might be TRBD1 (5 bases). The germline CDR1 and CDR2 sequences are SGHRS and YFSETQ. This CDR3 is 14 amino acids long. The V end lost 5 bases, the J end lost 7 bases, and 13 bases lay between the germline ends. This CDR3 reads CASSPAGSNSPLHF. CDR3 coding DNA: TGCGCCAGCAGTCCCGCAGGGTCGAATTCACCCCTCCACTTT.

The count of this clone is one. For the CDR3, the DNA is TGTGCCAGCAGCTTAATAGACAGGTACAATGAGCAGTTCTTC. Translation: CASSLIDRYNEQFF. The chain is built from TRBV5-6 and TRBJ2-1; TRBD1 is a possible D gene (6 bases). This CDR3 region has 14 residues. Germline-derived CDR1 and CDR2 are SGHDT and YYEEEE. V was pared by 2 bases and J by 4 bases, with 10 bases between.

The rearrangement joins TRBV19 to TRBJ2-5; 11 bases agree with TRBD2. The CDR3 loop spans 18 amino acids. With V trimmed by 3 bases and J by 4 bases, 13 bases remained unmatched. CDR1 is LNHDA and CDR2 is SQIVND in the germline V gene (reference sequence). The CDR3 bases are TGTGCCAGTAGTATCCTCGCACGAACTAGCGGGGGTTCAGAGACCCAGTACTTC. This encodes CASSILARTSGGSETQYF.

This rearrangement joins TRBV7-3 to TRBJ1-1; tentative D call: TRBD1 (5 bases). Germline CDR1 and CDR2: SGHTA and FQGTGA. The CDR3 has 14 residues. V was cut by 5 bases and J by 5 bases, with 15 bases left in between. The CDR3 here is CASSEVAGNTEAFF. The CDR3 nucleotides are TGTGCCAGCAGCGAAGTGGCAGGGAATACTGAAGCTTTCTTT. Full variable domain (rest looked up from reference TRBV7-3 and TRBJ1-1): GAGVSQTPSNKVTEKGKYVELRCDPISGHTALYWYRQSLGQGPEFLIYFQGTGAADDSGLPNDRFFAVRPEGSVSTLKIQRTERGDSAVYLCASSEVAGNTEAFFGQGTRLTVV.

This chain joins TRBV5-6 and TRBJ2-7; 10 bases align to TRBD1. Germline assignment: CDR1 SGHDT and CDR2 YYEEEE. This CDR3 region has 18 residues. J gave up 1 base and V 4 bases, and 14 bases lay outside the gene matches. CDR3 bases: TGTGCCAGCAGCGCGAGTTGGGGACAGGGGATATTATCCTACGAGCAGTACTTC. This codes for CASSASWGQGILSYEQYF. The full variable domain, in which reference TRBV5-6 and TRBJ2-7 provide the parts outside the CDR3, is DAGVTQSPTHLIKTRGQQVTLRCSPKSGHDTVSWYQQALGQGPQFIFQYYEEEERQRGNFPDRFSGHQFPNYSSELNVNALLLGDSALYLCASSASWGQGILSYEQYFGPGTRLTVT.

This clone is a singleton in its sample. V usage is TRBV4-1 and J usage is TRBJ1-3; no firm D call. The CDR3 runs 14 residues. CDR1 and CDR2 (germline): MGHRA, YSYEKL. V dropped 8 bases and J dropped 0 bases, with 11 bases sitting between them. The CDR3 sequence: CASSLISSGNTIYF. The CDR3 DNA sequence: TGCGCCAGCTCGTTGATAAGCTCTGGAAACACCATATATTTT.

This clone was seen a few times. This chain connects TRBV5-1 to TRBJ1-1; 8 bases map to TRBD1. The CDR3 is made up of 14 amino acids. The germline V gene encodes CDR1 SGHRS and CDR2 YFSETQ. V shed 3 bases and J 3 bases; nucleotides not matched to a gene: 4. As DNA, the CDR3 is TGCGCCAGCAGCTGGACAGGGTTGGACACTGAAGCTTTCTTT. It yields the protein CASSWTGLDTEAFF.

V usage is TRBV19 and J usage is TRBJ2-7, with D possibly matching TRBD1 (6 bases). Looked up from germline, CDR1 is LNHDA and CDR2 is SQIVND (reference sequence). Trimming left V 5 bases short and J 2 bases short, with 13 bases between. The length of the CDR3 is 14 residues. CDR3: CASSLLQGPYEQYF. CDR3 bases: TGTGCCAGTAGTCTACTACAGGGACCCTACGAGCAGTACTTC.

This chain joins TRBV4-1 and TRBJ2-2; TRBD1 matches 7 bases. The CDR3 runs 16 residues. CDR1 MGHRA and CDR2 YSYEKL come from the germline V gene. V lost 2 bases to trimming and J lost 0 bases; unmatched junction nucleotides: 3. CDR3 DNA: TGCGCCAGCAGCCAACGGGACAGATCGAACACCGGGGAGCTGTTTTTT. Translated: CASSQRDRSNTGELFF.

The J gene is TRBJ2-7, the V gene TRBV19; D unresolved. Germline lookup yields CDR1 LNHDA and CDR2 SQIVND (reference sequence). There are 15 residues in the CDR3. V shed 2 bases and J shed 2 bases, with 13 bases lying between them. This CDR3 reads CASSIFLSSTYEQYF. For the CDR3, the DNA is TGTGCCAGTAGTATATTTCTTAGTAGCACCTACGAGCAGTACTTC.